The 5 T cell receptor beta chains in this list originate from one sample, sequenced in a study of cytomegalovirus exposure and HLA in healthy donors (dated by TCRdb to about 2017). Library construction relied on the immunoSEQ multiplex PCR assay. For the multiplex PCR, a mixture combining 60 forward primers for TCR Vbeta segments and 13 reverse primers for TCR Jbeta segments was used. TCRdb took over this immuneACCESS table, retaining in-frame rearrangements with V and J assigned. Such tables are incomplete; in checked studies, under half of the missing clones stem from an unresolved V gene, and the remainder is unexplained. This sample lists about 110,000 clones; around 85% were detected once. The ten biggest clones cover 6.5% to 7% of the sample. The material sequenced was PBMCs. The receptor set was obtained from a man aged 30 to 45 in good health and CMV-seropositive.

Regarding this clone: The junction departs from the called germline gene at one end, perhaps through a read error. This specimen includes other DNA sequences encoding the same CDR3. The CDR3 loop is CASSYDRNNSPLHF. CDR3 coding DNA: TGTGCCAGCAGTTACGACAGAAATAATTCCCCCCTCCACTTT. The chain recombines TRBV6-5 with TRBJ1-6, with D perhaps TRBD1 (5 bases). CDR3 length: 14 amino acids. The germline V gene encodes CDR1 MNHEY and CDR2 SVGAGI.

This clone was seen only a few times. The V call is TRBV6-1, the J call TRBJ1-6; 8 nucleotides agree with TRBD1. The CDR3 is 15 residues long. V was clipped by 1 base and J by 5 bases; unmatched bases: 1. Germline-derived CDR1 and CDR2 are MNHNS and SASEGT. This chain's CDR3 is CASSEGTGNNSPLHF. CDR3 nucleotide sequence: TGTGCCAGCAGTGAAGGGACAGGGAATAATTCACCCCTCCACTTT.

This chain connects TRBV25-1 to TRBJ1-2; D unclear. CDR1 MGHDK and CDR2 SYGVNS come from the germline V gene. CDR3 size: 13 residues. The V end was cut by 4 bases, the J end by 8 bases, with 14 bases between. The CDR3 bases are TGTGCCAGCAGTGCTGTGGTCGCCCGGGGCTACACCTTC. This sequence encodes CASSAVVARGYTF.

The chain has TRBV5-1 and TRBJ1-2; 9 bases map to TRBD1. The CDR3 has 14 residues. The junction had 8 bases not matched to a gene; V was cut back by 4 bases and J by 7 bases. The germline V gene has CDR1 SGHRS and CDR2 YFSETQ. This CDR3 is CASSPDRGWSGYTF. DNA of the CDR3: TGCGCCAGCAGCCCGGACAGGGGATGGTCTGGCTACACCTTC. Looking up the rest from reference TRBV5-1 and TRBJ1-2 gives the full variable domain: KAGVTQTPRYLIKTRGQQVTLSCSPISGHRSVSWYQQTPGQGLQFLFEYFSETQRNKGNFPGRFSGRQFSNSRSEMNVSTLELGDSALYLCASSPDRGWSGYTFGSGTRLTVV.

The J gene is TRBJ2-7, the V gene TRBV6-6; 16 nucleotides align to TRBD2. CDR1 and CDR2 from the germline V gene are MNHNY and SVGAGI (reference sequence). This CDR3 contains 15 residues. Trimming took 5 bases from V and 4 from J; bases not matched to a gene: 2. The CDR3 spells CASSAGLAGGYEQYF. The CDR3 coding sequence is TGTGCCAGCAGTGCGGGACTAGCGGGGGGGTACGAGCAGTACTTC.